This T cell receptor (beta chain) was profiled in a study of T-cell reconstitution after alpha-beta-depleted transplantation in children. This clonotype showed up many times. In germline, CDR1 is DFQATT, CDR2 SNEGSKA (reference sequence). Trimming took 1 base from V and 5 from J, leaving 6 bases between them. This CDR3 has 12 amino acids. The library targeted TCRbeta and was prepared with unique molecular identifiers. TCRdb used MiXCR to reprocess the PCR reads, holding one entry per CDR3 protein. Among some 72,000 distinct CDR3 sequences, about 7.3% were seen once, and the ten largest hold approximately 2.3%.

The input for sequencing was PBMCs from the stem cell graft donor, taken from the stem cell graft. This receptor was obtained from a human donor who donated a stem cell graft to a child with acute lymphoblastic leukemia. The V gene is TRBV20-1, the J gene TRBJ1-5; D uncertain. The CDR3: CSARGLDQPQHF. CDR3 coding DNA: TGCAGTGCTAGAGGACTAGATCAGCCCCAGCATTTT.